Each of the 21 T cell receptor beta chains below was sequenced from the same sample in a study of shared clonotypes between healthy human individuals. CD45RO-negative, CCR7-positively selected cells formed the naive CD8 fraction, excluding terminally differentiated effector memory CD45RA+ cells. Generated by immunoSEQ multiplex PCR, the TCRdb table keeps only in-frame clones and is missing some. The data hold some 2.1 million clones, with about 95% observed a single time. Sequencing was performed on naive CD8+ T cells sorted from blood. Receptors originate from a man aged 18-30 years in good health.

Turning to this clone: The sample has other DNA sequences that encode this CDR3 too. V and J are TRBV11-2 and TRBJ2-7; a possible D gene is TRBD1 (6 bases). Trimming removed 1 base from V and 2 bases from J, with 9 bases in between. Per the germline V gene, CDR1 is SGHAT and CDR2 is FQNNGV. The CDR3 length is 14 residues. The CDR3 reads CASSLVGGPYEQYF. In DNA form, the CDR3 reads TGTGCCAGCAGCTTAGTAGGGGGACCCTACGAGCAGTACTTC.

The chain combines TRBV10-1 with TRBJ2-7; 7 bases agree with TRBD1. The germline V gene has CDR1 WNHNN and CDR2 SYGVQD (reference sequence). The CDR3 spans 15 residues. The junction had 10 bases not matched to a gene; V was cut back by 3 bases and J by 5 bases. This CDR3 reads CASSDVRGHGDEQYF. Here the CDR3 DNA reads TGCGCCAGCAGTGATGTGAGGGGGCACGGGGACGAGCAGTACTTC.

This chain joins TRBV2 and TRBJ1-2; no definite D call. Trimming cost V 3 bases and J 4 bases, with 6 bases left between them. The CDR3 consists of 12 residues. Looked up from germline, CDR1 is SNHLY and CDR2 is FYNNEI. Here the CDR3 reads CASSEVGYGYTF. CDR3 in DNA: TGTGCCAGCAGTGAGGTCGGCTATGGCTACACCTTC.

The chain employs TRBV18 and TRBJ2-1; 14 bases line up with TRBD2. With 6 bases clipped from V and 4 bases from J, the junction kept 26 bases outside the gene matches. The germline CDR1 and CDR2 sequences are KGHSH and LQKENI. This CDR3 spans 23 amino acids. The CDR3 nucleotides read TGTGCCAGCTCTCGGAGCGGGACTAGCGGGGGCCCGAACCCCTACAGGGCATACAATGAGCAGTTCTTC. This encodes CASSRSGTSGGPNPYRAYNEQFF.

The rearrangement links TRBV7-8 to TRBJ1-4; 7 nucleotides line up with TRBD1. Germline lookup yields CDR1 SGHVS and CDR2 FQNEAQ. The V segment lost 0 bases and the J segment 5 bases; nucleotides outside the gene matches: 3. The CDR3 consists of 15 residues. The CDR3 protein is CASSLAGTDNEKLFF. CDR3 bases: TGTGCCAGCAGCTTAGCCGGGACAGACAATGAAAAACTGTTTTTT. The complete variable domain, with remaining parts taken from reference TRBV7-8 and TRBJ1-4, reads GAGVSQSPRYKVAKRGQDVALRCDPISGHVSLFWYQQALGQGPEFLTYFQNEAQLDKSGLPSDRFFAERPEGSVSTLKIQRTQQEDSAVYLCASSLAGTDNEKLFFGSGTQLSVL.

The chain couples TRBV19 to TRBJ2-2; no reliable D call. Germline V gene lookup returns CDR1 LNHDA and CDR2 SQIVND (reference sequence). CDR3 length: 17 amino acids. V was shortened by 0 bases and J by 1 base, with 12 bases between the two germline ends. The DNA for the CDR3 is TGTGCCAGTAGTATAGATCAATGGGCAGAGAACACCGGGGAGCTGTTTTTT. It translates to CASSIDQWAENTGELFF.

The chain links TRBV9 to TRBJ1-5; no reliable D call. This CDR3 contains 14 residues. V dropped 0 bases and J dropped 4 bases, with 8 bases sitting between them. Germline values: CDR1 SGDLS, CDR2 YYNGEE. The CDR3 nucleotides read TGTGCCAGCAGCGTAGGGAATTGGAATCAGCCCCAGCATTTT. Amino acid sequence: CASSVGNWNQPQHF.

This chain joins TRBV28 and TRBJ1-4; the D is unclear. This CDR3 comprises 14 residues. Germline loops: CDR1 MDHEN, CDR2 SYDVKM. Deletions cut 3 bases from V and 5 bases from J, with 10 bases between. The CDR3 sequence is CASSFEGLNEKLFF. CDR3 DNA: TGTGCCAGCAGTTTTGAGGGTTTGAATGAAAAACTGTTTTTT.

The chain is built from TRBV7-3 and TRBJ2-7, with 7 bases fitting TRBD1. Germline V CDR1 and CDR2: SGHTA, FQGTGA. CDR3 length equals 13 residues. Losses at the gene ends were 5 bases for V and 7 bases for J; bases not matched to a gene: 8. Here the CDR3 reads CASSVTGLGEQYF. Written as DNA, the CDR3 is TGTGCCAGCAGCGTGACAGGGCTAGGGGAGCAGTACTTC.

The chain employs TRBV27 and TRBJ1-2; tentatively, D is TRBD1 (6 bases). The CDR3 totals 15 residues. V dropped 8 bases and J dropped 1 base, with 17 bases sitting between them. Germline V gene lookup returns CDR1 MNHEY and CDR2 SMNVEV (reference sequence). The CDR3 coding sequence is TGTGCCAGCGGCCAAGACAGGCAAGATAACTATGGCTACACCTTC. Its translation: CASGQDRQDNYGYTF.

The chain uses TRBV29-1 and TRBJ2-1; 10 bases are shared with TRBD2. The germline CDR1 and CDR2 sequences are SQVTM and ANQGSEA. The CDR3 contains 13 residues. With 8 bases clipped from V and 5 bases from J, the junction kept 6 bases outside the gene matches. CDR3 in amino acids: CSFSGRINNEQFF. In nucleotides, the CDR3 is TGCAGCTTTAGCGGGAGGATTAACAATGAGCAGTTCTTC.

This clone was detected once. V is TRBV29-1 and J is TRBJ2-7; TRBD1 agrees at 9 bases. The CDR3 has 13 amino acids. Germline V gene data show CDR1 as SQVTM and CDR2 as ANQGSEA. V shed 6 bases and J 2 bases; nucleotides not matched to a gene: 5. The DNA for the CDR3 is TGCAGCGTGGAGACAGGGGGGGCCTACGAGCAGTACTTC. Translating gives CSVETGGAYEQYF.

Here the CDR3 reads CASSGGTSGPQETQYF. The CDR3 DNA is TGTGCCAGCAGTGGAGGGACTAGCGGGCCACAAGAGACCCAGTACTTC. The chain couples TRBV27 to TRBJ2-5, with 12 bases fitting TRBD2. The ends lost 5 bases at V and 2 bases at J; junction bases unmatched: 6. The CDR3 has 16 amino acids. Germline CDR1 and CDR2: MNHEY and SMNVEV (reference sequence).

The chain couples TRBV6-4 to TRBJ2-7, with D unresolved. V was shortened by 2 bases and J by 2 bases, with 10 bases between the two germline ends. Per the germline V gene, CDR1 is MRHNA and CDR2 is SNTAGT. This CDR3 comprises 14 residues. The CDR3 region is CASSDSAYAYEQYF. The CDR3 nucleotides are TGTGCCAGCAGTGACAGCGCCTACGCCTACGAGCAGTACTTC.

This clone was counted only a few times. The rearrangement uses TRBV6-1 and TRBJ2-7; 9 positions match TRBD1. The ends lost 8 bases at V and 2 bases at J; junction bases unmatched: 4. The CDR3 has 13 amino acids. Germline V lookup: CDR1 MNHNS, CDR2 SASEGT. CDR3 sequence: CASEGTGTYEQYF. The CDR3 coding sequence is TGTGCCAGCGAAGGGACAGGGACCTACGAGCAGTACTTC.

The chain carries TRBV6-5 and TRBJ2-5; possibly TRBD2 for D (5 bases). Trimming cost V 3 bases and J 4 bases, with 18 bases left between them. Germline V gives CDR1 MNHEY, CDR2 SVGAGI. The length of the CDR3 is 16 residues. The CDR3 here is CASSYRFGLAPETQYF. The CDR3 coding sequence is TGTGCCAGCAGTTATAGGTTCGGGCTAGCCCCAGAGACCCAGTACTTC.

V usage is TRBV4-3 and J usage is TRBJ2-1; no firm D call. Germline lookup yields CDR1 LGHNA and CDR2 YSLEER. The length of the CDR3 is 11 residues. V shed 9 bases and J shed 6 bases, with 9 bases lying between them. The CDR3 bases are TGCGCCAGTTCGGAGTCCAATGAGCAGTTCTTC. Protein product: CASSESNEQFF.

The genes are TRBV10-2 and TRBJ2-4, with D tentatively TRBD1 (6 bases). CDR3 size: 18 residues. Germline values: CDR1 WSHSY, CDR2 SAAADI. Trimming pared 2 bases from V and 6 bases from J, leaving 23 bases between. The CDR3 loop is CASSEAAVQGPGRNIQYF. The CDR3 DNA is TGCGCCAGCAGTGAGGCCGCCGTCCAGGGGCCGGGTAGAAACATTCAGTACTTC.

Worth noting for this clone: Other nucleotide sequences in the sample specify the same CDR3. J is TRBJ2-7 and V is TRBV4-1, with TRBD1 matching over 8 bases. The V segment lost 0 bases and the J segment 4 bases; nucleotides outside the gene matches: 5. In germline, CDR1 is MGHRA, CDR2 YSYEKL. The CDR3 covers 15 residues. The CDR3 region is CASSQEDRGPYEQYF. The CDR3 bases are TGCGCCAGCAGCCAAGAAGACAGGGGACCATACGAGCAGTACTTC.

This chain joins TRBV2 and TRBJ1-3; 7 positions agree with TRBD1. The CDR3 covers 15 residues. Germline V gene lookup returns CDR1 SNHLY and CDR2 FYNNEI. V lost 5 bases to trimming and J lost 3 bases; unmatched junction nucleotides: 7. Here the CDR3 DNA reads TGTGCCAGCAGTCCGCAAGGGGGCAATGGAAACACCATATATTTT. As protein: CASSPQGGNGNTIYF. The full variable domain, in which reference TRBV2 and TRBJ1-3 provide the parts outside the CDR3, is EPEVTQTPSHQVTQMGQEVILRCVPISNHLYFYWYRQILGQKVEFLVSFYNNEISEKSEIFDDQFSVERPDGSNFTLKIRSTKLEDSAMYFCASSPQGGNGNTIYFGEGSWLTVV.

This clone was seen only once. The chain links TRBV4-1 to TRBJ2-1; D gene ambiguous. The V end lost 6 bases, the J end lost 4 bases, and 10 bases lay between the germline ends. This CDR3 contains 13 residues. CDR1 and CDR2 from the germline V gene are MGHRA and YSYEKL. CDR3 sequence (DNA): TGCGCCAGCAGTCCAGTAGGATACAATGAGCAGTTCTTC. Amino acids: CASSPVGYNEQFF.